This T cell receptor (beta chain) was retrieved from a study of circulating CD8 cells and anti-PD-1 response in melanoma. For the study at large: Seven of 13 melanoma patients received first-line anti-PD-1 therapy. Complete or partial response defined responders; stable or progressive disease, non-responders.

Sorting of live CD3+CD8+TCRalphabeta+ cells by PD-1 and/or TIGIT gave four subsets. Using around 14 ng of total RNA, TCR libraries were made with the QIAseq Immune Repertoire TCR panel. A single record per CDR3 protein comes from TCRdb applying MiXCR to the reads. The sample carries fewer than 600 distinct CDR3 sequences, approximately 10% recorded once. Whole-study results and caveats: PD-1 and DPOS subsets showed similar, higher clonality than DNEG.

By share, this clonotype counts as medium-sized (0.01 to 0.1%). Its antigen is currently unknown. This material consisted of CD8+ T cells from PBMCs, taken at baseline or after one month of anti-PD-1 therapy (not recorded which). This receptor was taken from a human donor with melanoma.

The CDR3 reads CASSPSGGATDTQYF. The CDR3 region has the DNA TGTGCCAGCAGCCCAAGCGGGGGGGCGACAGATACGCAGTATTTT. V usage is TRBV7-3 and J usage is TRBJ2-3; 10 nucleotides match TRBD2. Germline trimming cut 5 bases from V and 3 bases from J; bases unmatched to any gene: 5. From germline, CDR1 is SGHTA and CDR2 FQGTGA. This CDR3 spans 15 amino acids. The entire variable domain, with the rest obtained from reference TRBV7-3 and TRBJ2-3, is as follows: GAGVSQTPSNKVTEKGKYVELRCDPISGHTALYWYRQSLGQGPEFLIYFQGTGAADDSGLPNDRFFAVRPEGSVSTLKIQRTERGDSAVYLCASSPSGGATDTQYFGPGTRLTVL.